In this sample, the clone carrying this T cell receptor (beta chain) turned up a few times. The study profiled TCR beta VDJ and CDR3 using genomic DNA as template. Via MiXCR, TCRdb re-called the reads, giving one row per CDR3 protein. The sample holds hundreds of thousands of distinct CDR3 sequences, around 45% seen once. This entry comes from a study of CD8+CD57+ T cells in acquired aplastic anemia. Flow cytometry had shown expanded CD8+CD57+ cells in the patients chosen for sequencing. Acquired aplastic anemia of severe grade affected all patients. The clonotype was recovered from a human donor with aplastic anemia. The source material was sorted CD4+, CD8+, or CD8+CD57+ T cells (not recorded which) from PBMCs.

This chain's CDR3 is CASSQSDGSSSYEQYF. The CDR3 nucleotides read TGCGCCAGCAGCCAATCGGACGGAAGCAGCTCCTACGAGCAGTACTTC. The V gene is TRBV4-3, the J gene TRBJ2-7; unclear D gene. CDR3 length: 16 amino acids. The germline V and J ends were trimmed by 2 bases and 0 bases, with 14 bases remaining between them. Germline assignment: CDR1 LGHNA and CDR2 YSLEER.